Each of the 9 T cell receptor beta chains below was sequenced from the same sample in a study of T cells expressing NK-cell markers. One entry per CDR3 protein, without DNA, is what TCRdb gives after re-calling the 5' RACE reads. This listing includes some 390,000 distinct CDR3 sequences. Material: blood T cells: a sorted CD56 or NKG2C T cell subset, CD4+ or CD8+ T cells, or bulk PBMC T cells (not recorded which). Receptors were obtained from a woman aged 50 to 65 in good health.

The CDR3 here is CASSQVPTSGGGVAKNIQYF. The J gene is TRBJ2-4, the V gene TRBV7-8; TCRdb indicates TRBD2, and absent DNA this call remains unverified. Germline V gene lookup returns CDR1 SGHVS and CDR2 FQNEAQ. The CDR3 is made up of 20 amino acids.

The CDR3 loop reads CASSLGLAGGIADTQYF. The V and J genes are TRBV5-1 and TRBJ2-3; TCRdb picks TRBD2, but there is no DNA to check that call. The CDR3 has 17 residues. Germline lookup yields CDR1 SGHRS and CDR2 YFSETQ. Together with reference TRBV5-1 and TRBJ2-3, the CDR3 gives the full variable domain: KAGVTQTPRYLIKTRGQQVTLSCSPISGHRSVSWYQQTPGQGLQFLFEYFSETQRNKGNFPGRFSGRQFSNSRSEMNVSTLELGDSALYLCASSLGLAGGIADTQYFGPGTRLTVL.

This sequence joins TRBV6-6 and TRBJ1-2. The CDR3 is made up of 13 amino acids. CDR1 and CDR2 (germline): MNHNY, SVGAGI (reference sequence). CDR3 sequence: CASSDTDDYGYTF.

The gene calls are TRBV12-3 or TRBV12-4 and TRBJ1-1; no DNA is available, so the TRBD1 call from TCRdb remains unchecked. There are 12 residues in the CDR3. This CDR3 is CASSLRQGEAFF.

The genes are TRBV5-5 and TRBJ1-5; TCRdb's D call of TRBD1 is untestable without DNA. Germline lookup yields CDR1 SGHKS and CDR2 YYEKEE (reference sequence). The CDR3 runs to 16 residues. This CDR3 is CASSDRGDNSNQPQHF.

CDR3: CSATFPGGGRDTQYF. The V gene is TRBV20-1, the J gene TRBJ2-3; TCRdb names TRBD2, which stays unverified in the absence of DNA. CDR1 and CDR2 from the germline V gene are DFQATT and SNEGSKA (reference sequence). This CDR3 is 15 amino acids long.

This rearrangement joins TRBV20-1 to TRBJ2-1; the TCRdb call, TRBD2, lacks DNA for checking. The CDR3 spans 15 residues. Per germline, CDR1 DFQATT and CDR2 SNEGSKA (reference sequence). CDR3 loop: CSAGEGTSGSPKQFF.

This chain joins TRBV2 and TRBJ1-2; there is no DNA to check the TCRdb D call of TRBD1. The CDR3 length is 14 residues. The germline V gene has CDR1 SNHLY and CDR2 FYNNEI. CDR3 protein: CASRRGGRDYGYTF.

The chain carries TRBV12-3 or TRBV12-4 and TRBJ1-2. This CDR3 is 15 amino acids long. CDR3 loop: CASSLGTRNLYGYTF.